This T cell receptor (beta chain) stems from a study of shared T cell receptors in the human thymus. Germline CDR1 is MNHEY and CDR2 is SMNVEV (reference sequence). The V end lost 3 bases, the J end lost 1 base, and 16 bases lay between the germline ends. The CDR3 contains 16 residues. Repertoires were generated with immunoSEQ multiplex PCR, while TCRdb's copy carries only in-frame clones and drops some. The data hold approximately 730,000 clones, with over 75% observed a single time. These records were also assigned to another study, of human thymus T cells. That work states: Having surgery to correct congenital heart defects, healthy Finnish infants acted as the donors.

The sample taken for sequencing was thymocytes. The receptor was isolated from a girl less than two years old with a congenital heart defect. The V and J genes are TRBV27 and TRBJ2-7; D may be TRBD2 (6 bases). CDR3 sequence reads: CASSLRGGRPSYEQYF. The CDR3 nucleotides read TGTGCCAGCAGTTTGCGAGGAGGGAGGCCTTCCTACGAGCAGTACTTC.